This T cell receptor (beta chain) was sequenced for a study of Ad26.COV2.S vaccination and SARS-CoV-2 variants. About the study: Once, or twice with 56 days between doses, Ad26.COV2.S was given intramuscularly. Study-wide results and caveats: Marked by substantial breadth, spike-specific CD8+ and CD4+ T cell responses were reportedly seen after vaccination.

Assay: immunoSEQ multiplex PCR; the TCRdb copy retains only in-frame clones and omits some. The sample contains a few hundred thousand clones, around 92% of which appear only once. The CDR3 runs 13 residues. Trimming left V 5 bases short and J 2 bases short, with 11 bases between. Germline CDR1 reads SGHRS; CDR2 reads YFSETQ. Treatment given: 15 to 20 received Ad26.COV2.S at low or high dose, single or two shots; about five received placebo; per-sample allocation not given. Sampling was done on day 63 after the first vaccine or placebo injection. This clone was counted once. Its antigen is still unknown. The sample holds other DNA sequences that translate to the same CDR3.

The specimen comprised peripheral blood, sampled in a trial of Ad26.COV2.S vaccine versus placebo. The TCR sequence derives from a person aged 18-65 years who received the Ad26.COV2.S COVID-19 vaccine or a placebo. The gene calls are TRBV5-1 and TRBJ2-7; TRBD1 might be the D (6 bases). The CDR3 reads CASRLQGPYEQYF. Here the CDR3 DNA reads TGCGCCAGCAGGCTACAGGGACCCTACGAGCAGTACTTC.